This TCR beta chain was captured in a study of PD-1 blockade in classical Hodgkin lymphoma. Findings and caveats of the study: With CD4+ cells, TCR diversity rose significantly by C4D1, but not with CD8+ cells. Complete responders matched newly diagnosed patients in baseline diversity. After ASCT, patients who started nivolumab under 1 year later were excluded. At baseline, newly diagnosed patients reportedly showed less TCR diversity than healthy donors.

Brentuximab vedotin exposure varied among the patients, all of whom had relapsed after autologous stem cell transplantation. The method was immunoSEQ multiplex PCR; TCRdb's version includes in-frame clones alone and lacks a portion of them. Of about 54,000 clones listed, about 91% are singletons. To note about this clone: The antigen is undetermined.

Trimming took 3 bases from V and 7 from J, leaving 8 bases between them. CDR3 length: 11 amino acids. The germline V gene encodes CDR1 GTSNPN and CDR2 SVGIG (reference sequence). V is TRBV30 and J is TRBJ2-3, with D maybe TRBD1 (5 bases). This TCR was recovered from a human donor with classical Hodgkin lymphoma. The material sequenced was peripheral blood mononuclear cells (PBMCs), taken before the second cycle of nivolumab. The CDR3 bases are TGTGCCTGGAGCGACAGTAATACGCAGTATTTT. Encoded protein: CAWSDSNTQYF.